This T cell receptor (beta chain) was identified in a study of shared clonotypes between healthy human individuals (TCRdb year 2020). Background for the entire study: A few men and two women, aged 18 to 49 years, made up the cohort. The study deeply sequenced blood TCR repertoires of several healthy adults to estimate repertoire size and the extent of clonotype sharing between individuals. Leukapheresis yielded between about 0.8 and 8.9 billion PBMCs per donor. To increase sequencing depth and limit assay-specific biases, TCR repertoire library preparation and sequencing were carried out by different laboratories using diverse techniques. For each donor, CD4 naive and CD4 memory were each run on three plates, CD8 naive on two plates, and CD8 memory on one plate.

Looking up the germline V gene yields CDR1 SGDLS and CDR2 YYNGEE. After removal of 0 bases from V and 0 bases from J, the junction retains 5 bases not matched to a gene. The CDR3 runs 17 amino acids, cysteine and phenylalanine included. The entry retains the CDR3 DNA only, 51 bases that are in frame from base 1. Using the deep immunoSEQ assay, multiplex PCR amplified TCR CDR3 regions from genomic DNA. Genomic DNA extracted from each cell subset was distributed evenly over all wells of several immunoSEQ 96-well plates, and each plate served as one replicate. For sorted subsets, around 0.2 ug of genomic DNA, equivalent to 30,000 or so T cell genomes, went into each replicate PCR. Purified libraries were quantified with a Qubit 3.0 fluorometer, sized on a Bioanalyzer 2100, and re-quantified with the KAPA Library Quantification kit. A separate single-read 150-cycle Illumina NextSeq 550 flow cell was used to sequence each immunoSEQ 96-well plate. The original pipeline was this. Because only junctional sequences without quality scores were contained in the immunoSEQ output, filtering matching that applied to full-length reads could not be performed. Sequences were annotated with PyIR, a Python wrapper for IgBLAST v1.9, using IMGT germline references to assign V/J genes and CDR3. Reads were filtered out if the reads had weak V/J assignments (E-value above 1e-6), no CDR3, stop codons, out-of-frame junctions, or ambiguous translated residues. V3J clonotypes were defined as sequences sharing the same inferred V gene, J gene, and CDR3 amino acid sequence. The percentage overlap between two repertoires was calculated by dividing the number of shared unique clonotypes by the size of the smaller repertoire. Richness of each repertoire was evaluated using RTK rarefaction, the Chao1 estimator, and Recon v2.1 estimates of unobserved clonotypes. Generation probabilities were computed with OLGA for all TCRbeta clonotypes obtained by the gDNA method from several donors. The immuneACCESS repertoire file appears here via TCRdb, limited to in-frame rearrangements. These files lack a portion of the clones; in checked studies, under half of the deficit traces to unresolved V genes, and the cause of the others is not known. V, J and clone size derive from that table, while D and trimming were established from the DNA sequence. The sample has around 720,000 clones on record, 60% to 75% of them singletons. In total, the top ten clones hold under 2% of the sample.

Study-level results and caveats: Compared with non-shared clonotypes, clonotypes shared by all four sorted-subset donors had higher generation probabilities. Incomplete sequencing was indicated by rarefaction of sorted-subset datasets, despite the large sequencing depth. The small number of donors limited the genetic and exposure-history diversity represented. Sampling was restricted to blood, and TCR repertoires in tissues likely differ from the TCR repertoires found in blood. Larger estimated clonotype richness was generally found for naive subsets than for memory subsets. Sharing across a few donors was observed for around 5% of naive CD4, over 3% of naive CD8, about 2.3% of memory CD4, and about 0.39% of memory CD8 clonotypes. Based on pairwise subsampling, the degree of clonotype sharing among donors was expected to be affected by sequencing depth.

As regards this clone: No antigen is known for it. No base quality information exists; no much larger clone differs at one position.

Donors were healthy HIV-negative adults with no recently reported acute infections or vaccinations. Only Caucasian adults living in Nashville, Tennessee, USA were represented among the donors. CD4+ T cells were enriched by magnetic negative selection; naive cells were then positively selected on CD45RA, and the negative fraction formed the memory subset. Blood was obtained by leukapheresis, after which PBMCs were separated by Ficoll-Histopaque density gradient centrifugation and cryopreserved in liquid nitrogen vapor phase. Analytical flow cytometry was used to check the purity and quantity of every magnetically sorted T cell population. Genomic DNA was isolated from every sorted fraction and measured by UV absorbance on a Nanodrop 2000c.

The receptor comes from a woman in her 30s in good health. Material: memory CD4+ T cells sorted from blood. The intended sense of this specimen's cell subset or site label: CD45RA-negative fraction. The rearranged segments are TRBV9 and TRBJ2-2, with 7 bases aligning to TRBD2. The DNA sequence follows: TGTGCCAGCAGCGTAGCCGGGGCGGGAGCGAACACCGGGGAGCTGTTTTTT. This is translated as CASSVAGAGANTGELFF.